The text below deals with one TCR beta chain. Participants were aged about 18 to 90 years from approximately 24 US areas. Either two negative PCRs, clearance, or symptom resolution qualified Cohort 3 donors as recovered. Assay: immunoSEQ multiplex PCR; the TCRdb copy retains only in-frame clones and omits some. The sample has roughly 160,000 clones; around 80% are singletons. The sample comes from a study of blood T cell repertoires in COVID-19. What was sequenced was PBMCs or T cells enriched from blood (not recorded which). This receptor was identified in a man aged 45-65 years who had recovered from COVID-19.

For the CDR3, the DNA is TGCGCCAGCAGCCCCCCCTTACTGACAGGGGGGATCAATCAGCCCCAGCATTTT. Encoded protein: CASSPPLLTGGINQPQHF. This sequence joins TRBV4-1 and TRBJ1-5, with TRBD1 matching 9 bases. V trimming: 4 bases; J trimming: 3 bases; junction bases outside the gene matches: 13. The CDR3 consists of 18 residues. The germline gives CDR1 MGHRA, CDR2 YSYEKL.